This entry is about one T cell receptor beta chain. Assay used: immunoSEQ multiplex PCR; TCRdb lists only in-frame clones, some missing. This table holds approximately 980,000 clones, roughly 72% found once. The data were taken from a study of shared clonotypes between healthy human individuals. Study in general: A few men and a couple of women, aged 18 to 49, were donors. Each donor had three CD4 naive, three CD4 memory, two CD8 naive and one CD8 memory plate.

Donors had no recently reported acute infections or vaccinations and were HIV-negative. The CDR3 sequence is 15 residues long. The germline CDR1 and CDR2 sequences are LGHNA and YNFKEQ. Trimming removed 0 bases from V and 4 bases from J; junction bases left unmatched: 2. The chain carries TRBV4-2 and TRBJ2-3; 9 bases match TRBD2. The clonotype was recovered from a man younger than 35 in good health. The sample comprised memory CD4+ T cells sorted from blood. The subset denotes: CD45RA-negative fraction. The CDR3 DNA sequence: TGTGCCAGCAGCCAAGACCTAGCGGGGTCAGATACGCAGTATTTT. Translation: CASSQDLAGSDTQYF.